Each of the 24 T cell receptor beta chains below was sequenced from the same sample in a study of Graves' ophthalmopathy and Graves' hyperthyroidism. The sequenced template was RNA, covering the TCR beta CDR3 region. Second-round multiplex PCR followed a first-round RT-PCR using HTBI primers. TCRdb used MiXCR to reprocess the multiplex PCR reads, holding one entry per CDR3 protein. This table holds 300,000 to 500,000 distinct CDR3 sequences, roughly 14% found once. The sequenced material came from peripheral blood. These receptors came from a woman younger than 30 with stable Graves' hyperthyroidism.

This clonotype appeared many times. The genes are TRBV6-5 and TRBJ1-1; D is uncertain. This CDR3 region has 14 residues. The germline V gene has CDR1 MNHEY and CDR2 SVGAGI. Trimming shortened V by 2 bases and J by 0 bases, and 7 bases separated the two germline ends. The CDR3 nucleotides are TGTGCCAGCAGTTACGACGGACTGAACACTGAAGCTTTCTTT. Translated, it gives CASSYDGLNTEAFF.

This clonotype was found many times. This chain links TRBV5-1 with TRBJ1-1; 8 bases line up with TRBD1. V shed 1 base, J shed 5 bases, and the junction held 1 base outside the gene matches. Germline loops: CDR1 SGHRS, CDR2 YFSETQ. The CDR3 totals 13 residues. The CDR3 here is CASSLNRGTEAFF. As DNA, the CDR3 is TGCGCCAGCAGCTTGAACAGGGGGACTGAAGCTTTCTTT. Using reference TRBV5-1 and TRBJ1-1 for the parts outside the CDR3, the full variable domain is KAGVTQTPRYLIKTRGQQVTLSCSPISGHRSVSWYQQTPGQGLQFLFEYFSETQRNKGNFPGRFSGRQFSNSRSEMNVSTLELGDSALYLCASSLNRGTEAFFGQGTRLTVV.

The rearrangement links TRBV5-1 to TRBJ2-3, with D possibly TRBD1 on 5 matching bases. Deletions cut 0 bases from V and 2 bases from J, with 10 bases between. CDR1 and CDR2 (germline): SGHRS, YFSETQ. This CDR3 spans 15 amino acids. The CDR3 region is CASSLVGRVTDTQYF. CDR3 DNA sequence: TGCGCCAGCAGCTTGGTAGGCAGGGTCACAGATACGCAGTATTTT.

This clonotype came up many times. At one of its ends the junction is not consistent with the germline gene, which may arise from a read error. The V and J genes are TRBV7-7 and TRBJ2-5; no clear D. Germline V gene lookup returns CDR1 SSHAT and CDR2 FNYEAQ (reference sequence). The CDR3 totals 13 residues. The chain's CDR3 is CASSLGFGETQYF. The CDR3 DNA reads TGTGCTAGCAGCTTAGGGTTTGGAGAGACCCAGTACTTC.

This clonotype was observed a single time. The rearrangement uses TRBV11-1 and TRBJ1-1, with D possibly being TRBD1 (5 bases). Deletions cut 5 bases from V and 10 bases from J, with 17 bases between. CDR1 and CDR2 from the germline V gene are SGHAT and FQDESV (reference sequence). The length of the CDR3 is 13 residues. The CDR3 coding sequence is TGTGCCAGCAGCACCCCCGGGGCTGCTGTAGCTTTCTTT. This codes for CASSTPGAAVAFF.

This clonotype was counted ten times or more. This chain links TRBV19 with TRBJ2-5; TRBD2 matches at 11 bases. This CDR3 has 16 amino acids. Trimming removed 5 bases from V and 1 base from J; junction bases left unmatched: 6. Germline V gives CDR1 LNHDA, CDR2 SQIVND (reference sequence). The CDR3 is CASSPRLAGSQETQYF. CDR3 sequence (DNA): TGTGCCAGTAGTCCCCGACTAGCGGGGTCCCAAGAGACCCAGTACTTC.

This clonotype was seen more than once but under ten times. V and J are TRBV7-8 and TRBJ1-1; possibly TRBD1 for D (5 bases). CDR1 is SGHVS, CDR2 FQNEAQ, per germline. The CDR3 sequence is 17 residues long. Trimming removed 0 bases at V and 2 bases at J, with 16 bases between. The chain's CDR3 is CASSLAFFRDLNTEAFF. The CDR3 DNA is TGTGCCAGCAGCTTAGCCTTTTTCCGGGACTTAAACACTGAAGCTTTCTTT.

This clonotype was picked up many times. The junction shows a germline mismatch at one end, possibly a read error. The chain is built from TRBV6-2 or TRBV6-3 and TRBJ2-4; D gene ambiguous. Germline V gene data show CDR1 as MNHEY and CDR2 as SVGEGT. CDR3 size: 14 residues. The CDR3 sequence: CASSFSGAKNIKYF. The CDR3, as DNA: TGTGCCAGCAGTTTTTCCGGTGCCAAAAACATTAAGTACTTC.

This clonotype was detected ten times or more. The V gene is TRBV27, the J gene TRBJ1-2; D unclear. V lost 3 bases and J 10 bases, leaving 15 bases between the germline ends. This CDR3 comprises 13 residues. In germline, CDR1 is MNHEY, CDR2 SMNVEV (reference sequence). Written as DNA, the CDR3 is TGTGCCAGCAGTTTTGCGATACGGGGAGACTACACCTTC. It yields the protein CASSFAIRGDYTF.

This clonotype has ten or more counts. The chain employs TRBV24-1 and TRBJ2-5; 8 positions agree with TRBD1. Germline CDR1 reads KGHDR; CDR2 reads SFDVKD. V shed 0 bases and J 5 bases; nucleotides not matched to a gene: 10. CDR3 length: 17 amino acids. The CDR3 DNA follows: TGTGCCACCAGTGATTTGCAAGCGACAGGGGATATGGAGACCCAGTACTTC. Its translation is CATSDLQATGDMETQYF.

This clonotype has at least ten counts. The chain employs TRBV5-1 and TRBJ1-2, with a weak D call TRBD1 (6 bases). This CDR3 has 19 residues. Per germline, CDR1 SGHRS and CDR2 YFSETQ. V lost 0 bases and J 2 bases, leaving 23 bases between the germline ends. The CDR3 bases are TGCGCCAGCAGCTTGGCCGCACAGGGAGACGGCTCGGCGAACTATGGCTACACCTTC. Translated, it gives CASSLAAQGDGSANYGYTF.

This clonotype was counted at least ten times. J is TRBJ1-1 and V is TRBV6-2 or TRBV6-3; D gene unclear. CDR1 is MNHEY and CDR2 is SVGEGT in the germline V gene. Trimming stripped 9 bases from V and 6 bases from J, with 8 bases between. This CDR3 has 10 residues. The CDR3 protein is CASKGAEAFF. The DNA of the CDR3 is TGTGCCAGTAAAGGAGCTGAAGCTTTCTTT.

This clonotype was seen a few times. The chain joins TRBV9 to TRBJ1-6; no clear D gene. CDR3 length: 13 amino acids. V lost 1 base, J lost 14 bases, and 13 bases lay in between. Looked up from germline, CDR1 is SGDLS and CDR2 is YYNGEE. CDR3 residues: CASSVTLGRALHF. In nucleotides, the CDR3 is TGTGCCAGCAGCGTAACACTCGGCCGAGCCCTCCACTTT.

At least ten counts were recorded for this clonotype. CDR3 in DNA: TGCAGCGTTGAGGACCCCGCCGGAAACACCATATATTTT. Translated, it gives CSVEDPAGNTIYF. The chain links TRBV29-1 to TRBJ1-3; no clear D gene. The CDR3 covers 13 residues. The germline V and J ends were trimmed by 3 bases and 4 bases, with 10 bases remaining between them. Germline CDR1 is SQVTM and CDR2 is ANQGSEA.

This clonotype came up many times. The J gene is TRBJ2-7, the V gene TRBV19, with 7 bases fitting TRBD1. V shed 2 bases and J 2 bases; nucleotides not matched to a gene: 6. The CDR3 has 15 residues. Germline CDR1 is LNHDA and CDR2 is SQIVND (reference sequence). The DNA for the CDR3 is TGTGCCAGTAGTATATCCGGGACAGCCACCTACGAGCAGTACTTC. Its translation: CASSISGTATYEQYF.

This clonotype was seen many times. The chain's CDR3 is CASSLQGRAYEQYF. DNA of the CDR3: TGTGCCAGCAGTTTACAGGGGCGAGCCTACGAGCAGTACTTC. The chain combines TRBV12-3 or TRBV12-4 with TRBJ2-7; D is possibly TRBD1 (6 bases). V was pared by 2 bases and J by 2 bases, with 10 bases between. CDR3 length equals 14 residues.

This clonotype was seen repeatedly, ten times or more. CDR3: CASSQDGQGNSPLHF. DNA for the CDR3: TGTGCCAGCAGCCAAGATGGACAGGGTAATTCACCCCTCCACTTT. The V and J genes are TRBV4-2 and TRBJ1-6; TRBD1 agrees at 8 bases. Germline assignment: CDR1 LGHNA and CDR2 YNFKEQ. Trimming removed 0 bases from V and 6 bases from J; junction bases left unmatched: 1. The CDR3 has 15 residues.

This clonotype was picked up many times. The chain employs TRBV28 and TRBJ1-5; no reliable D call. Trimming removed 7 bases at V and 3 bases at J, with 19 bases between. There are 16 residues in the CDR3. Germline V gene sequence: CDR1 MDHEN, CDR2 SYDVKM. CDR3: CASISLSGPNNQPQHF. CDR3 nucleotides: TGTGCCAGCATCTCTCTTTCTGGCCCTAACAATCAGCCCCAGCATTTT.

The rearrangement joins TRBV5-8 to TRBJ1-1; D ambiguous. V was cut by 6 bases and J by 1 base, with 13 bases left in between. CDR1 and CDR2 from the germline V gene are SGHTS and YDEGEE. The CDR3 loop spans 14 amino acids. The CDR3 is CASTTLLGNTEAFF. CDR3 in DNA: TGTGCCAGCACCACCCTCCTGGGGAACACTGAAGCTTTCTTT.

This clonotype was found many times. V gene TRBV7-8 combines with J gene TRBJ1-1; D remains unclear. The CDR3 consists of 12 residues. Trimming removed 4 bases from V and 10 bases from J, with 13 bases in between. Germline CDR1 is SGHVS and CDR2 is FQNEAQ. The CDR3 sequence: CASSSDTMRAFF. As DNA, the CDR3 is TGTGCCAGCAGCTCCGATACAATGAGAGCTTTCTTT.

Many counts were recorded for this clonotype. The chain recombines TRBV2 with TRBJ1-5; D is unclear. This CDR3 has 12 residues. Trimming removed 8 bases from V and 5 bases from J, with 10 bases in between. Germline loops: CDR1 SNHLY, CDR2 FYNNEI. In DNA form, the CDR3 reads TGTGCCAGCTCGTCAGACGATCAGCCCCAGCATTTT. Residues: CASSSDDQPQHF.

The V gene is TRBV11-3, the J gene TRBJ2-4; 7 positions agree with TRBD1. J gave up 0 bases and V 3 bases, and 5 bases lay outside the gene matches. The CDR3 length is 16 residues. The germline V gene has CDR1 SGHNT and CDR2 YENEEA. This CDR3 is CASSLKGALAKNIQYF. CDR3 sequence (DNA): TGTGCCAGCAGCTTGAAGGGGGCGCTAGCCAAAAACATTCAGTACTTC. Variable domain in full (rest from reference TRBV11-3 and TRBJ2-4): EAGVVQSPRYKIIEKKQPVAFWCNPISGHNTLYWYLQNLGQGPELLIRYENEEAVDDSQLPKDRFSAERLKGVDSTLKIQPAELGDSAVYLCASSLKGALAKNIQYFGAGTRLSVL.

In its sample, this clonotype was seen many times. The chain combines TRBV5-1 with TRBJ2-7; 11 bases are shared with TRBD2. Trimming took 8 bases from V and 7 from J; bases not matched to a gene: 14. The CDR3 has 15 residues. Per germline, CDR1 SGHRS and CDR2 YFSETQ. The chain's CDR3 is CASGLLTSGETEQYF. The CDR3 coding sequence is TGCGCCAGTGGTCTTCTGACTAGCGGGGAAACGGAGCAGTACTTC.

This clonotype was recorded many times. The chain couples TRBV2 to TRBJ2-7; 8 positions agree with TRBD1. The CDR3 has 12 residues. Germline assignment: CDR1 SNHLY and CDR2 FYNNEI. V gave up 7 bases and J gave up 3 bases; unmatched junction bases: 2. The CDR3 DNA is TGTGCCAGCAACGGACAGGGCTACGAGCAGTACTTC. This sequence encodes CASNGQGYEQYF.